This T cell receptor beta chain derives from a study of CD8 T cells in Susac syndrome. Study results and caveats: The study's TCR sequencing and HLA analysis drew on a certain number of individuals. That number was acknowledged as relatively small.

Germline V gene sequence: CDR1 LNHDA, CDR2 SQIVND (reference sequence). This CDR3 has 15 amino acids. The V end was cut by 3 bases, the J end by 5 bases, with 16 bases between. Sequencing targeted TCR beta in blood CD8+ and CD4+ T cells. TEMRA cells were enriched by FACS, and CD4+ and CD8+ T cells were negatively isolated. About this clonotype: Antigen unknown.

Reverse transcription of about 0.5 to 1 ug RNA was carried out with random hexamers. Coverage of TCR beta CDR3 amplification by immunoSEQ multiplex PCR extended to 54 Vbeta and 13 Jbeta. One entry per CDR3 protein results from TCRdb running MiXCR on the immunoSEQ multiplex PCR reads. Found here are about 250,000 distinct CDR3 sequences, 93% of them singletons; the top ten hold around 0.072%. The chain joins TRBV19 to TRBJ2-5; tentative D call: TRBD1 (6 bases). This TCR was recovered from a human donor with multiple sclerosis. Sequencing was done on a sample of CD4+ T cells from PBMCs. The CDR3: CASSIPGGVGETQYF. The DNA for the CDR3 is TGTGCCAGTAGTATTCCTGGGGGCGTGGGGGAGACCCAGTACTTC.